The 23 T cell receptor beta chains in this list originate from one sample, sequenced in a study of cytomegalovirus exposure and HLA in healthy donors. The PCR contained 60 Vbeta and 13 Jbeta primers. Using immunoSEQ multiplex PCR, the repertoire was profiled, and TCRdb retains in-frame clones only, with some absent. The sample lists 150,000 to 200,000 clones, roughly 78% occurring once. Sequenced sample: PBMCs. The receptor source for this set is a woman in her twenties or thirties in good health and CMV-seronegative.

The V gene is TRBV18, the J gene TRBJ1-5; D gene ambiguous. Germline values: CDR1 KGHSH, CDR2 LQKENI. The V and J ends lost 2 bases and 4 bases respectively, with 12 bases between them. The CDR3 spans 15 residues. The CDR3 bases are TGTGCCAGCTCACCAGAGGGTTCCATTAATCAGCCCCAGCATTTT. It specifies CASSPEGSINQPQHF.

The chain joins TRBV7-6 to TRBJ2-5; D is perhaps TRBD1 (6 bases). Trimming shortened V by 5 bases and J by 5 bases, and 21 bases separated the two germline ends. The CDR3 has 16 residues. Germline V lookup: CDR1 SGHVS, CDR2 FNYEAQ. Here the CDR3 DNA reads TGTGCCAGCAGCCCGCTAGGGGGTACAGGACGGGAGACCCAGTACTTC. As protein: CASSPLGGTGRETQYF.

This clone was detected a few times. The V call is TRBV7-6, the J call TRBJ1-5; possible D gene TRBD1, 5 bases. The CDR3 contains 13 residues. The V gene lost 6 bases and the J gene lost 10 bases, with 16 bases spanning the gap. Germline loops: CDR1 SGHVS, CDR2 FNYEAQ. Here the CDR3 DNA reads TGTGCCAGCAGAATGGGGCCCGTGGACCCCCAGCATTTT. Protein sequence: CASRMGPVDPQHF.

The V gene is TRBV4-3, the J gene TRBJ1-2; weak D call: TRBD1 (6 bases). Trimming shortened V by 4 bases and J by 7 bases, and 19 bases separated the two germline ends. The CDR3 covers 15 residues. From germline, CDR1 is LGHNA and CDR2 YSLEER. The CDR3 sequence is CASSLQGSGSGGYTF. The DNA of the CDR3 is TGCGCCAGCAGCCTCCAGGGGTCAGGATCGGGTGGCTACACCTTC.

The genes are TRBV29-1 and TRBJ2-7, with TRBD1 as a possible D gene (5 bases). V was shortened by 3 bases and J by 1 base, with 7 bases between the two germline ends. The CDR3 covers 12 residues. Germline V lookup: CDR1 SQVTM, CDR2 ANQGSEA. DNA for the CDR3: TGCAGCGTTGAGGACACTTCCTACGAGCAGTACTTC. Translating gives CSVEDTSYEQYF.

This sequence joins TRBV6-1 and TRBJ1-6; 10 nucleotides align to TRBD1. CDR3 length equals 13 residues. Per the germline V gene, CDR1 is MNHNS and CDR2 is SASEGT. J gave up 9 bases and V 6 bases, and 2 bases lay outside the gene matches. For the CDR3, the DNA is TGTGCCAGCAGCGGACAGGGGGGTTCACCCCTCCACTTT. Translation gives CASSGQGGSPLHF.

The V and J genes are TRBV6-5 and TRBJ1-2, with D unresolved. The length of the CDR3 is 13 residues. Germline CDR1 reads MNHEY; CDR2 reads SVGAGI. Trimming cost V 6 bases and J 3 bases, with 11 bases left between them. This CDR3 is CASRGGRDYGYTF. CDR3 nucleotides: TGTGCCAGCAGGGGAGGACGGGACTATGGCTACACCTTC.

This clone was seen only a few times. The V call is TRBV6-5, the J call TRBJ2-7, with 9 positions matching TRBD1. The germline gives CDR1 MNHEY, CDR2 SVGAGI. This CDR3 is built from 14 residues. V shed 5 bases, J shed 7 bases, and the junction held 9 bases outside the gene matches. CDR3 region: CASSHGQGLGEQYF. For the CDR3, the DNA is TGTGCCAGCAGTCACGGACAGGGGTTGGGGGAGCAGTACTTC.

The chain is built from TRBV7-3 and TRBJ2-5, with D perhaps TRBD1 (6 bases). Germline CDR1 and CDR2: SGHTA and FQGTGA. This CDR3 spans 14 amino acids. V lost 5 bases and J 2 bases, leaving 12 bases between the germline ends. CDR3 bases: TGTGCCAGCAGCCCCTCAGGGGCTCAAGAGACCCAGTACTTC. Translated: CASSPSGAQETQYF.

The genes are TRBV7-8 and TRBJ1-5, with 8 bases lining up with TRBD1. Per germline, CDR1 SGHVS and CDR2 FQNEAQ. The CDR3 has 19 amino acids. V was pared by 4 bases and J by 3 bases, with 17 bases of the junction left unmatched. CDR3 sequence (DNA): TGTGCCAGCAGCTCACAATTGGGGTCGGGACAGGACATCAATCAGCCCCAGCATTTT. Translation gives CASSSQLGSGQDINQPQHF.

In nucleotides, the CDR3 is TGTGCCAGCAGCTTTCCCGGGGAGGGGGAGACCCAGTACTTC. Translated, it gives CASSFPGEGETQYF. J is TRBJ2-5 and V is TRBV5-6, with TRBD2 matching 7 bases. J lost 5 bases, V lost 2 bases, and 6 bases had no gene match. Germline V gene data show CDR1 as SGHDT and CDR2 as YYEEEE. There are 14 residues in the CDR3.

This chain links TRBV4-2 with TRBJ2-3; TRBD2 agrees at 11 bases. The CDR3 runs 15 residues. V shed 4 bases and J 5 bases; nucleotides not matched to a gene: 5. The germline CDR1 and CDR2 sequences are LGHNA and YNFKEQ. This CDR3 reads CASSPLAGGGDTQYF. CDR3 nucleotides: TGTGCCAGCAGCCCTCTAGCGGGGGGAGGAGATACGCAGTATTTT.

The rearrangement uses TRBV2 and TRBJ2-2; a possible D gene is TRBD2 (5 bases). There are 15 residues in the CDR3. Trimming left V 6 bases short and J 6 bases short, with 17 bases between. Germline V gene lookup returns CDR1 SNHLY and CDR2 FYNNEI. CDR3 sequence (DNA): TGTGCCAGCAGAGAGTCCGGGATCCCCTCCGGGGAGCTGTTTTTT. Its protein is CASRESGIPSGELFF.

CDR3 protein: CASSLLAGDTGELFF. The CDR3 bases are TGTGCCAGCAGCCTACTAGCGGGGGACACCGGGGAGCTGTTTTTT. The chain couples TRBV11-2 to TRBJ2-2, with 11 bases that match TRBD2. The V and J ends lost 5 bases and 3 bases, in that order; junction bases with no gene match: 2. Germline-derived CDR1 and CDR2 are SGHAT and FQNNGV. The CDR3 consists of 15 residues.

This clone appeared once. The chain carries TRBV10-2 and TRBJ2-1, with a possible D match to TRBD1 (6 bases). The germline V gene has CDR1 WSHSY and CDR2 SAAADI. The length of the CDR3 is 14 residues. V lost 4 bases, J lost 0 bases, and 7 bases lay in between. As DNA, the CDR3 is TGCGCCAGCAGTGGGACAGCCTCCTACAATGAGCAGTTCTTC. The encoded protein is CASSGTASYNEQFF.

The rearrangement joins TRBV2 to TRBJ1-1; maybe TRBD1 (6 bases). V was shortened by 9 bases and J by 11 bases, with 13 bases between the two germline ends. Looked up from germline, CDR1 is SNHLY and CDR2 is FYNNEI. This CDR3 has 10 residues. CDR3 nucleotides: TGTGCCAGTGGGCAGGGGACGGCTTTCTTT. As protein: CASGQGTAFF.

This clone was detected only a few times. This chain connects TRBV9 to TRBJ1-2; D is unresolved. V was clipped by 4 bases and J by 6 bases, with 22 bases between them. The CDR3 runs 16 residues. Germline V CDR1 and CDR2: SGDLS, YYNGEE. CDR3 protein: CASSFPPTGTVNGYTF. Written as DNA, the CDR3 is TGTGCCAGCAGCTTCCCTCCCACCGGTACAGTAAATGGCTACACCTTC.

V gene TRBV4-3 combines with J gene TRBJ2-7; 7 bases line up with TRBD2. The CDR3 consists of 17 residues. Germline CDR1 and CDR2: LGHNA and YSLEER. The V segment lost 0 bases and the J segment 4 bases; nucleotides outside the gene matches: 12. CDR3 coding DNA: TGCGCCAGCAGCCAAGATCCCCCAGGGACTATTATTTACGAGCAGTACTTC. The encoded protein is CASSQDPPGTIIYEQYF.

The J gene is TRBJ2-7, the V gene TRBV7-8; 14 nucleotides line up with TRBD2. Germline V gene sequence: CDR1 SGHVS, CDR2 FQNEAQ. Unmatched junction bases numbered 10, after V lost 0 bases and J lost 6 bases. CDR3 length: 18 amino acids. Here the CDR3 DNA reads TGTGCCAGCAGCTTAGCGAGACTAGCGGGGGGGCAGTTTGGCGAGCAGTACTTC. As protein: CASSLARLAGGQFGEQYF.

The chain has TRBV7-9 and TRBJ1-2; D not resolved. Trimming removed 5 bases at V and 1 base at J, with 14 bases between. This CDR3 contains 15 residues. The germline CDR1 and CDR2 sequences are SEHNR and FQNEAQ (reference sequence). CDR3 protein: CASSHPAGGNYGYTF. CDR3 nucleotide sequence: TGTGCCAGCAGCCACCCAGCGGGAGGTAACTATGGCTACACCTTC.

The V gene is TRBV19, the J gene TRBJ2-1; TRBD2 matches 15 bases. After removal of 7 bases from V and 4 bases from J, the junction contained 2 bases not matched to a gene. This CDR3 region has 15 residues. In germline, CDR1 is LNHDA, CDR2 SQIVND (reference sequence). CDR3 protein: CASTGLAGGYNEQFF. CDR3 DNA: TGTGCCAGTACGGGACTAGCGGGGGGATACAATGAGCAGTTCTTC.

The chain combines TRBV6-6 with TRBJ1-6; perhaps TRBD1 as D (5 bases). CDR1 and CDR2 (germline): MNHNY, SVGAGI (reference sequence). V was shortened by 10 bases and J by 8 bases, with 15 bases between the two germline ends. The CDR3 extends over 13 amino acids. The CDR3: CANLREGDSPLHF. The CDR3 DNA sequence: TGTGCCAACCTTAGGGAAGGGGATTCACCCCTCCACTTT.

This clone has only one observation. V and J are TRBV15 and TRBJ2-7; TRBD2 matches 11 bases. CDR3 length: 16 residues. The ends lost 2 bases at V and 3 bases at J; junction bases unmatched: 6. The V gene's germline CDR1 is LNHNV and CDR2 YYDKDF (reference sequence). CDR3 DNA sequence: TGTGCCACCAGCAGACCCGCCGGGACTAGCGGCTACGAGCAGTACTTC. It yields the protein CATSRPAGTSGYEQYF.